These 15 T cell receptor beta chains were sequenced from one sample in a study of a mutant IDH1 vaccine in newly diagnosed glioma. These receptors have no identified antigens. Sample time point: week 11, during vaccination. Alongside topical imiquimod, each dose of vaccine comprised 300 ug of mutant IDH1 20-mer peptide. The repertoire was sequenced with immunoSEQ multiplex PCR; TCRdb's copy has only in-frame clones and lacks some. The data contain about 66,000 clones, less than 85% of them singletons. The sample consisted of PBMCs, taken from a glioma patient whose treatment included an IDH1 peptide vaccine. The receptor set was obtained from a man aged 25-45 years with glioma.

This chain connects TRBV28 to TRBJ1-2; tentatively, D is TRBD1 (5 bases). V lost 3 bases and J 1 base, leaving 6 bases between the germline ends. CDR1 is MDHEN, CDR2 SYDVKM, per germline. The CDR3 sequence is 13 residues long. CDR3 in amino acids: CASSFGGNYGYTF. CDR3 bases: TGTGCCAGCAGTTTTGGGGGTAACTATGGCTACACCTTC.

The chain is built from TRBV28 and TRBJ1-6; 9 positions match TRBD1. Germline CDR1 and CDR2: MDHEN and SYDVKM. V was clipped by 7 bases and J by 9 bases; unmatched bases: 10. CDR3 length equals 15 residues. Written as DNA, the CDR3 is TGTGCCAGCAACCCCTTCCGGGACAGGGTTTCACCCCTCCACTTT. Translating gives CASNPFRDRVSPLHF.

The chain employs TRBV6-6 and TRBJ1-3; perhaps TRBD1 as D (5 bases). The germline V gene has CDR1 MNHNY and CDR2 SVGAGI (reference sequence). The CDR3 consists of 16 residues. V was clipped by 7 bases and J by 0 bases, with 16 bases between them. The CDR3 loop is CASTHYWGDSGNTIYF. The CDR3 nucleotides read TGTGCCAGCACCCACTATTGGGGGGACTCTGGAAACACCATATATTTT.

The gene calls are TRBV5-4 and TRBJ2-7; D perhaps matches TRBD2 (6 bases). Per germline, CDR1 SGHNT and CDR2 YYREEE (reference sequence). This CDR3 region has 14 residues. V was shortened by 5 bases and J by 3 bases, with 15 bases between the two germline ends. The CDR3 loop is CASRVYGTLYEQYF. The DNA of the CDR3 is TGTGCCAGCAGGGTCTACGGGACTCTCTACGAGCAGTACTTC.

The V call is TRBV28, the J call TRBJ2-7; 7 nucleotides line up with TRBD2. This CDR3 comprises 13 residues. The ends lost 3 bases at V and 6 bases at J; junction bases unmatched: 5. Looked up from germline, CDR1 is MDHEN and CDR2 is SYDVKM. This chain's CDR3 is CASSLRLAVEQYF. For the CDR3, the DNA is TGTGCCAGCAGTTTGAGGCTAGCGGTCGAGCAGTACTTC.

This sequence joins TRBV28 and TRBJ1-5; 8 bases align to TRBD1. Looked up from germline, CDR1 is MDHEN and CDR2 is SYDVKM. The junction had 4 bases not matched to a gene; V was cut back by 6 bases and J by 0 bases. The length of the CDR3 is 15 residues. The CDR3 DNA follows: TGTGCCAGCAGGTGGACAGGGTATAGCAATCAGCCCCAGCATTTT. This codes for CASRWTGYSNQPQHF.

The CDR3 DNA reads TGTGCCAGCAGCTTGGGGGGGCCTACTAACTATGGCTACACCTTC. This encodes CASSLGGPTNYGYTF. V and J are TRBV5-4 and TRBJ1-2; D is possibly TRBD1 (6 bases). V dropped 0 bases and J dropped 0 bases, with 9 bases sitting between them. Germline CDR1 SGHNT, CDR2 YYREEE (reference sequence). CDR3 length equals 15 residues.

The V and J genes are TRBV5-1 and TRBJ2-1; 10 bases map to TRBD1. There are 14 residues in the CDR3. V shed 3 bases and J 10 bases; nucleotides not matched to a gene: 7. CDR1 and CDR2 (germline): SGHRS, YFSETQ. CDR3 sequence reads: CASSYDRGLSEQFF. As DNA, the CDR3 is TGCGCCAGCAGCTATGACAGGGGGCTATCAGAGCAGTTCTTC. Full variable domain (rest looked up from reference TRBV5-1 and TRBJ2-1): KAGVTQTPRYLIKTRGQQVTLSCSPISGHRSVSWYQQTPGQGLQFLFEYFSETQRNKGNFPGRFSGRQFSNSRSEMNVSTLELGDSALYLCASSYDRGLSEQFFGPGTRLTVL.

The rearrangement joins TRBV18 to TRBJ2-7, with a tentative D call TRBD1 (5 bases). Trimming removed 2 bases at V and 3 bases at J, with 17 bases between. CDR1 and CDR2 (germline): KGHSH, LQKENI. This CDR3 comprises 16 residues. The CDR3 region has the DNA TGTGCCAGCTCACCAACTTTCGGGCAGGGAAACTACGAGCAGTACTTC. It codes for CASSPTFGQGNYEQYF.

The chain carries TRBV10-2 and TRBJ1-1, with D possibly TRBD1 on 6 matching bases. CDR1 WSHSY and CDR2 SAAADI come from the germline V gene. The CDR3 has 16 residues. V lost 7 bases and J 5 bases, leaving 23 bases between the germline ends. The chain's CDR3 is CASTDRKGGVRTEAFF. CDR3 DNA sequence: TGCGCCAGCACCGACCGTAAGGGGGGGGTTAGAACTGAAGCTTTCTTT.

This chain connects TRBV30 to TRBJ2-1; D is uncertain. Trimming took off 3 bases at V and 2 bases at J, with 17 bases between the two ends. CDR3 size: 16 residues. Germline loops: CDR1 GTSNPN, CDR2 SVGIG (reference sequence). The CDR3 DNA is TGTGCCTGGAGCCGTCCGCGGACGGCAGCCTACAATGAGCAGTTCTTC. Protein sequence: CAWSRPRTAAYNEQFF.

In this sample, this clone turned up a few times. This chain links TRBV27 with TRBJ1-2, with 7 bases aligning to TRBD1. CDR3 length equals 16 residues. Germline CDR1 is MNHEY and CDR2 is SMNVEV (reference sequence). J lost 8 bases, V lost 6 bases, and 18 bases had no gene match. As DNA, the CDR3 is TGTGCCAGCAGCCCAAGGGGAGGGGGCCCAACTGGGGGCTACACCTTC. It specifies CASSPRGGGPTGGYTF.

This chain connects TRBV11-3 to TRBJ1-1; weak D call: TRBD1 (6 bases). The CDR3 has 16 residues. Deletions cut 0 bases from V and 10 bases from J, with 21 bases between. The germline V gene encodes CDR1 SGHNT and CDR2 YENEEA. CDR3 sequence (DNA): TGTGCCAGCAGCTTAGATTCCAGGGGCCGGTTACAACGAGCTTTCTTT. Its protein is CASSLDSRGRLQRAFF.

The count of this clone is one. The rearrangement joins TRBV5-1 to TRBJ2-7, with 8 bases matching TRBD2. V was clipped by 4 bases and J by 9 bases; unmatched bases: 6. This CDR3 comprises 12 residues. Germline V lookup: CDR1 SGHRS, CDR2 YFSETQ. CDR3 sequence (DNA): TGCGCCAGCAGCCCCGGGGGGGAGGGGCAGTACTTC. It yields the protein CASSPGGEGQYF.

The genes are TRBV5-6 and TRBJ2-2, with 11 nucleotides matching TRBD2. The CDR3 has 17 residues. Germline V gives CDR1 SGHDT, CDR2 YYEEEE. J was trimmed by 2 bases and V by 4 bases; bases with no gene match: 7. The CDR3 DNA reads as TGTGCCAGCAGCCGTACTAGCGGGGGAACCAACACCGGGGAGCTGTTTTTT. Translated, it gives CASSRTSGGTNTGELFF. The whole variable domain, remainder taken from reference TRBV5-6 and TRBJ2-2, is DAGVTQSPTHLIKTRGQQVTLRCSPKSGHDTVSWYQQALGQGPQFIFQYYEEEERQRGNFPDRFSGHQFPNYSSELNVNALLLGDSALYLCASSRTSGGTNTGELFFGEGSRLTVL.